The entry that follows covers one T cell receptor beta chain sequence. Its antigen is currently unknown. This entry comes from a study of T cell responses to AZD1222 COVID-19 vaccine. The CDR3 is made up of 17 amino acids. Per the germline V gene, CDR1 is ENHRY and CDR2 is SYGVKD. V was pared by 0 bases and J by 3 bases, with 17 bases between. Profiling relied on immunoSEQ multiplex PCR, and the TCRdb table lists in-frame clones only, not all of them. This sample has roughly 70,000 clones, with approximately 90% found just once. Findings and limits, study-wide: Most donors were white British and more were female, and clonal diversity was possibly underestimated.

The clonotype comes from an adult who received the MenACWY meningococcal vaccine as a control. The V gene is TRBV10-3, the J gene TRBJ1-1; D may be TRBD1 (5 bases). Specimen: peripheral blood, collected 28 days after the second dose of the MenACWY control vaccine. The CDR3 nucleotides are TGTGCCATCAGTGAGTCGACCTGGGGGAATCAACACACTGAAGCTTTCTTT. It codes for CAISESTWGNQHTEAFF.